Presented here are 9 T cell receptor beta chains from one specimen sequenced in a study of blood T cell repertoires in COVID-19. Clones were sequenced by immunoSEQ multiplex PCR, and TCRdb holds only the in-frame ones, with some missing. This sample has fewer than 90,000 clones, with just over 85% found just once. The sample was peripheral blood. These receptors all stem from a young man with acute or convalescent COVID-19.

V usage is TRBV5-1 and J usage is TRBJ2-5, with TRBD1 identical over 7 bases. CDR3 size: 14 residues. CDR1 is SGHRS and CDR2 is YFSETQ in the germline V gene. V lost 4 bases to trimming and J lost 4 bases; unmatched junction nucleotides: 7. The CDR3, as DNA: TGCGCCAGCAGCCCCAGACAGGGAAGAGAGACCCAGTACTTC. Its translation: CASSPRQGRETQYF.

Here the CDR3 reads CASMYRGSDTQYF. CDR3 in DNA: TGTGCCAGCATGTATAGGGGATCAGATACGCAGTATTTT. The chain employs TRBV7-9 and TRBJ2-3; D is perhaps TRBD1 (5 bases). Deletions cut 7 bases from V and 4 bases from J, with 12 bases between. This CDR3 region has 13 residues. Per germline, CDR1 SEHNR and CDR2 FQNEAQ (reference sequence).

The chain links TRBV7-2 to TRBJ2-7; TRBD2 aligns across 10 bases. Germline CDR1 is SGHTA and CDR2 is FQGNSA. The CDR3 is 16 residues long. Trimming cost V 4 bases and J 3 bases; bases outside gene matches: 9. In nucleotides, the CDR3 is TGTGCCAGCAGCTCCGAAGCGGGAGGGTCGAGCTACGAGCAGTACTTC. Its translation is CASSSEAGGSSYEQYF.

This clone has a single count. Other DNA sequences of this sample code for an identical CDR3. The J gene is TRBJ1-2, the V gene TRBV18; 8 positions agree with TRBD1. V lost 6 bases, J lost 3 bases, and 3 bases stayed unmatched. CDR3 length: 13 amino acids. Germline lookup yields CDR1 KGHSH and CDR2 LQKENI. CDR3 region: CASSPTGDYGYTF. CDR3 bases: TGTGCCAGCTCCCCGACAGGGGACTATGGCTACACCTTC.

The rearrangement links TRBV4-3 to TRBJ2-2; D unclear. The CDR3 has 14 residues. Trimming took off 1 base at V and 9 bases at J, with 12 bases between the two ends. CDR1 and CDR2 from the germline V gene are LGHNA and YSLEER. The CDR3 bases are TGCGCCAGCAGCCAAGTGAATCGAGTTAGGGAGCTGTTTTTT. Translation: CASSQVNRVRELFF.

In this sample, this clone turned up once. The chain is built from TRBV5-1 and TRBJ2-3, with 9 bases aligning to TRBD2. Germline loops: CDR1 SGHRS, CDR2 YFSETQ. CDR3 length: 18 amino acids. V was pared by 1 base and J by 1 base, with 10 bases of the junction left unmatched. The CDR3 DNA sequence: TGCGCCAGCAGCTTGCCCGGGACTAGCTCCCGAGGCACAGATACGCAGTATTTT. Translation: CASSLPGTSSRGTDTQYF.

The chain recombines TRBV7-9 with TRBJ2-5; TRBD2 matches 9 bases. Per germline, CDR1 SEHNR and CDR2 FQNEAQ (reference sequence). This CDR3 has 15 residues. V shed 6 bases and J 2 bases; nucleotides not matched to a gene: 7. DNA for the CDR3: TGTGCCAGCAGATCTAGCGGGGCAAGACAAGAGACCCAGTACTTC. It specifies CASRSSGARQETQYF.

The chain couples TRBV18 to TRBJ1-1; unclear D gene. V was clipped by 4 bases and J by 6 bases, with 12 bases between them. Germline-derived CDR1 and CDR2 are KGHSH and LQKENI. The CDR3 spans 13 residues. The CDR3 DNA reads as TGTGCCAGCTCACGAAGCCTAAATTCTGAAGCTTTCTTT. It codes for CASSRSLNSEAFF.

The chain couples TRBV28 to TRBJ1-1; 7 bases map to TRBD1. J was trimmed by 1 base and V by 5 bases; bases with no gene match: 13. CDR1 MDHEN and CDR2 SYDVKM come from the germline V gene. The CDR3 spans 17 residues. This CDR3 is CASSRKRNWDRNTEAFF. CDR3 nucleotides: TGTGCCAGCAGTCGAAAACGAAATTGGGACAGGAACACTGAAGCTTTCTTT.